This T cell receptor (beta chain) is from a study of T cell responses to AZD1222 COVID-19 vaccine. Findings and limits, study-wide: The study found Spike-specific TCR breadth and depth rose after two AZD1222 doses. No day 14 peak samples; only post-peak repertoires were characterized. Nearly half of spike-specific TCRs reportedly target unmutated variant regions. Clonal diversity may have been underestimated, and the donors were mostly white British, with more females than males.

Comments on this clone: What it binds is not known.

CDR1 is SGDLS and CDR2 is YYNGEE in the germline V gene. The length of the CDR3 is 16 residues. V lost 0 bases and J lost 1, with 12 bases in between. Repertoires were generated with immunoSEQ multiplex PCR, while TCRdb's copy carries only in-frame clones and drops some. Among 95,000 to 150,000 clones, 88% were seen once, and the ten largest hold 4% to 4.5%. The genes are TRBV9 and TRBJ2-3; the D gene is possibly TRBD2 (5 bases). This clonotype originated in an adult in good health. The material was peripheral blood, obtained on day 0 of AZD1222 vaccination. The chain's CDR3 is CASSVGWGVGTDTQYF. The CDR3 DNA sequence: TGTGCCAGCAGCGTAGGGTGGGGAGTCGGCACAGATACGCAGTATTTT. The complete variable domain, with remaining parts taken from reference TRBV9 and TRBJ2-3, reads DSGVTQTPKHLITATGQRVTLRCSPRSGDLSVYWYQQSLDQGLQFLIQYYNGEERAKGNILERFSAQQFPDLHSELNLSSLELGDSALYFCASSVGWGVGTDTQYFGPGTRLTVL.